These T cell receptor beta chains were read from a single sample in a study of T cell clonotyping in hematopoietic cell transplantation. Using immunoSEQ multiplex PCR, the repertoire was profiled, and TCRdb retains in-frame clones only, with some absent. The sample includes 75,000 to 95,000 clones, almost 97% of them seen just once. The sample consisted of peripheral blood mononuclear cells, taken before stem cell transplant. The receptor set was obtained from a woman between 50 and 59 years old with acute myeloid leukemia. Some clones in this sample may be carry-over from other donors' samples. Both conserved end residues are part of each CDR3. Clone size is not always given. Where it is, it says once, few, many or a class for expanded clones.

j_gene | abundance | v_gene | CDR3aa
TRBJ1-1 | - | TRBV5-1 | CASSLDRGVNTEAFF
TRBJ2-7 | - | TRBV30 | CAWRKTGEGYEQYF
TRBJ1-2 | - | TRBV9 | CASSVWEGTNYGYTF
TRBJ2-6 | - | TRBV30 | CAWSVQALRLGANVLTF
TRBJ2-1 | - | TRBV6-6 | CASSWTRVNEQFF
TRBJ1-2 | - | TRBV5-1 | CASSYGARRGYTF
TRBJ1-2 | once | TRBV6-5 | CASGGGQRGYTF
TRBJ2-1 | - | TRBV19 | CASSTLAARDYNEQFF
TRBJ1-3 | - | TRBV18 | CASSPPKTQLTGNTIYF
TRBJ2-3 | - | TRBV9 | CASSLYFTSGDTDTQYF
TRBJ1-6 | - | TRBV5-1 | CASSLEGRGYNSPLHF
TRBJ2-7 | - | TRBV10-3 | CAISESREYEQYF
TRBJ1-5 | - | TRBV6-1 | CASSEGQTGQPQHF
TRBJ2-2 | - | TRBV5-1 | CASSLGDRVTGELFF
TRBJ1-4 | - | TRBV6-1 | CASRREVEKLFF
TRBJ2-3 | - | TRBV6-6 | CASRRQGSEDTQYF
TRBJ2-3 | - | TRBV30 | CAWSDPRDTQYF
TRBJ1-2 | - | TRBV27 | CASSLNRGSGYTF
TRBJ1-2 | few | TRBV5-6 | CASTLRESLRGYTF
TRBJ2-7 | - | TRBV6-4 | CASSDSSYEQYF
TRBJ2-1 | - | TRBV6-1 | CASSELAGDYNEQFF
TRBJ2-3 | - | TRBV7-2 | CASSLNGVRMAADTQYF
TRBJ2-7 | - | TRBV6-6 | CASFGTASYEQYF
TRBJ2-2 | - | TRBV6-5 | CASSKGRVGTGELFF
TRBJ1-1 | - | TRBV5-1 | CASRPEKGVLNTEAFF
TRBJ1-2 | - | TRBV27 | CASSLFGTDYYGYTF
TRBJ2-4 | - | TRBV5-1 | CASSVTGTKNIQYF
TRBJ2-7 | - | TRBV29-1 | CSVQGPTPYEQYF
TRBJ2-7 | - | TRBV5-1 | CASSLDNYEQYF
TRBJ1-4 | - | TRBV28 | CASSFPGTREKLFF
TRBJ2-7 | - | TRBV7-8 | CASSLITGHEQYF
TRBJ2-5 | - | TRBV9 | CASSGSGTGKETQYF
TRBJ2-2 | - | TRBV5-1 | CASRVGGANTGELFF
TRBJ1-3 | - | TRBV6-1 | CASSESWGAGNTIYF
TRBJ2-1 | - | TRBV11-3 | CASSLYSGNEQFF
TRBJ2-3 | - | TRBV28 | CASSWATDTQYF
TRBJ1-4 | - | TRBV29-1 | CSVDGGAANEKLFF
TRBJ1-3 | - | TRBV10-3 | CAISEQGGSGNTIYF
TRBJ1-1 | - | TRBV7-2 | CASSLVNTEAFF
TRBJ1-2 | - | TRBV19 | CASSIVGFGYTF